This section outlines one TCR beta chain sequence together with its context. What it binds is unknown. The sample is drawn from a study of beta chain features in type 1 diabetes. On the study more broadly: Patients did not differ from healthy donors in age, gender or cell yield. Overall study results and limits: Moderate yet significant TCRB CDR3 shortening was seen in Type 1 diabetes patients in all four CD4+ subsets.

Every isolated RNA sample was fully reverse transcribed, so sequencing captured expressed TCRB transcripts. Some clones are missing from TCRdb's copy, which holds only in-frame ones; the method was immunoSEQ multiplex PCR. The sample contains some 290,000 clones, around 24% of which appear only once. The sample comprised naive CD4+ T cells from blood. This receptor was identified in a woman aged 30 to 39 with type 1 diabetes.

The CDR3 DNA sequence: TGTGCCTGGAGTCCTCACAAACTAGACGGTCTTGAAGCTTTCTTT. Amino acid sequence: CAWSPHKLDGLEAFF. The J gene is TRBJ1-1, the V gene TRBV30; D uncertain. The CDR3 has 15 amino acids. The V gene lost 2 bases and the J gene lost 7 bases, with 20 bases spanning the gap. The germline gives CDR1 GTSNPN, CDR2 SVGIG (reference sequence).